Listed below are T cell receptor beta chains from one sample, sequenced in a study of blood T cell repertoires in COVID-19. Some clones are missing from TCRdb's copy, which holds only in-frame ones; the method was immunoSEQ multiplex PCR. The repertoire holds roughly 200,000 clones, with 85% to 90% as singletons. Sequencing was done on a sample of peripheral blood. The receptors were sampled from a woman aged 60-75 years with acute or convalescent COVID-19. CDR3s include the opening cysteine and the closing phenylalanine or tryptophan. Each record gives: V gene, D gene, J gene, CDR3 DNA, CDR3 protein. D genes are given only for firm matches.

V gene: TRBV19; D gene: -; J gene: TRBJ2-2; CDR3 DNA: TGTGCCAGTAGTATAGGGCTAGCGTCAATGGACGGGGAGCTGTTTTTT; CDR3 protein: CASSIGLASMDGELFF
V gene: TRBV2; D gene: TRBD2; J gene: TRBJ2-7; CDR3 DNA: TGTGCCAGCAGTGAAAAGACTAGCGGGAGTGACGAGCAGTACTTC; CDR3 protein: CASSEKTSGSDEQYF
V gene: TRBV19; D gene: TRBD1; J gene: TRBJ1-2; CDR3 DNA: TGTGCCAGTAGTATGCCCCGCGGACAGGGTTGGGTCGAGAGCTATGGCTACACCTTC; CDR3 protein: CASSMPRGQGWVESYGYTF
V gene: TRBV2; D gene: -; J gene: TRBJ2-7; CDR3 DNA: TGTGCCAGCAGTGAGGCCGGCCGGGGCTCCTACGAGCAGTACTTC; CDR3 protein: CASSEAGRGSYEQYF
V gene: TRBV7-8; D gene: -; J gene: TRBJ1-5; CDR3 DNA: TGTGCCAGCAGCTCCCGACTCTCCCTTCGTCAGCATTTT; CDR3 protein: CASSSRLSLRQHF
V gene: TRBV30; D gene: -; J gene: TRBJ1-2; CDR3 DNA: TGTGCCTGGAGTGTACCGGGTTCGCGTACCCCTCCGGACTTC; CDR3 protein: CAWSVPGSRTPPDF
V gene: TRBV4-1; D gene: -; J gene: TRBJ1-1; CDR3 DNA: TGCGCCAGCAGCCGCATTGGGCGAGAAGCTTTCTTT; CDR3 protein: CASSRIGREAFF
V gene: TRBV27; D gene: TRBD1; J gene: TRBJ2-1; CDR3 DNA: TGTGCCAGCAGACCCGGACAGGGGGTAGGAAGTGAGCAGTTCTTC; CDR3 protein: CASRPGQGVGSEQFF
V gene: TRBV21-1; D gene: -; J gene: TRBJ2-3; CDR3 DNA: TGTGCCAGCAGCAGTCTCGATCGGGACAGGGGATTAGGAGATACGCAGTATTTT; CDR3 protein: CASSSLDRDRGLGDTQYF
V gene: TRBV7-5; D gene: -; J gene: TRBJ1-2; CDR3 DNA: TGTGCCAGAACGGGGGGCTACAGGGAAATGCGCGGCTACACCTTC; CDR3 protein: CARTGGYREMRGYTF
V gene: TRBV7-9; D gene: -; J gene: TRBJ2-3; CDR3 DNA: TGTGCCAGCAGCTTAACGGGGGTGGGAGATACGCAGTATTTT; CDR3 protein: CASSLTGVGDTQYF
V gene: TRBV5-4; D gene: -; J gene: TRBJ2-2; CDR3 DNA: TGTGCCAGCAGCTCCCGAGCGATGAACACCGGGGAGCTGTTTTTT; CDR3 protein: CASSSRAMNTGELFF
V gene: TRBV27; D gene: TRBD1; J gene: TRBJ1-1; CDR3 DNA: TGTGCCAGCAGTTTAGGGACAGGGGGCACTGAAGCTTTCTTT; CDR3 protein: CASSLGTGGTEAFF